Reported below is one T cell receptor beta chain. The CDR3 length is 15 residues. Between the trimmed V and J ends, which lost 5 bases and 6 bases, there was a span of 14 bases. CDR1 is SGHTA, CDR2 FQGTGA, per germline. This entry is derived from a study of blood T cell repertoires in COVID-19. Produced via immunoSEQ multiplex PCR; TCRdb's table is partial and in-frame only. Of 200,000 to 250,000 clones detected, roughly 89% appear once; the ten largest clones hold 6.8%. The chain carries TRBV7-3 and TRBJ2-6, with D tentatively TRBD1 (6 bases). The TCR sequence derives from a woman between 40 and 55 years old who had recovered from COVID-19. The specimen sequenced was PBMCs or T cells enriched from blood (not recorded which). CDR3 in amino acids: CASSPGQFAANVLTF. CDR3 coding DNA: TGTGCCAGCAGCCCCGGACAGTTTGCGGCCAACGTCCTGACTTTC.